This T cell receptor beta chain was profiled in a study of graft-versus-host responses after intestinal transplantation (dated by TCRdb to 2020 to 2023). Turning to the overall study: The transplants that recipients got were multivisceral, liver-intestinal, or isolated intestinal. All recipients received anti-thymocyte globulin induction followed by maintenance tacrolimus and steroids for around 3 years. Bulk TCR-beta CDR3 sequencing was used to track graft-versus-host and host-versus-graft alloreactive T cell clones in the graft, circulation and bone marrow after intestinal transplantation. Alloreactive clones were identified by sequencing pre-transplant mixed lymphocyte reaction products and comparing these products with unstimulated pre-transplant donor and recipient T cells. The cohort enrolled under 25 intestinal transplant recipients including one retransplant, and a few patients lacking pretransplant specimens were excluded. A peak of at least 4% donor T cells among recipient peripheral blood mononuclear cells was the definition used for donor T cell macrochimerism. Samples from a few later patients were sequenced in-house on an Illumina MiSeq with MiXCR processing rather than by the commercial service.

About this clone: Its antigen target is currently unknown. Qualities for individual bases were not recorded, and no much larger clone is one base off.

Study-wide findings and limitations: Early after transplant, peak levels of circulating GvH clones were found to be associated with declines in HvG clones. The relatively low number and heterogeneity of intestinal transplant patients limited the conclusions. High GvH to HvG T cell clonal ratios were observed in the allografts of patients with donor T cell macrochimerism. GvH clones were detected in recipient bone marrow, and some appeared earlier in ileal mucosa or blood, consistent with an intestinal mucosal origin.

To isolate intraepithelial and lamina propria lymphocytes from graft specimens, dithiothreitol, EDTA incubations and collagenase D digestion were used. Bulk TCR-beta sequencing was performed on serial intestinal graft biopsy specimens collected as late as 600 days after transplant. The germline V gene specifies SGHTA as CDR1 and FQGTGA as CDR2. Including the terminal cysteine and phenylalanine, the CDR3 comprises 14 residues. Only the CDR3 DNA stays, 42 bases, in frame from base 1. The V end gives up 1 base and the J end 9 bases, leaving 6 bases in the junction not matched to a gene. The library was generated by the immunoSEQ multiplex PCR assay. For most patients, high-throughput TCR-beta CDR3 sequencing of genomic DNA was performed by Adaptive Biotechnologies. The study's own analysis went as follows. Adaptive's ImmunoSEQ software supplied the TCR sequencing data for 18 patients, while MiXCR and VDJtools were used to process a few other patients. CDR3 nucleotide sequences shared between donor and recipient were removed because their origin could not be assigned. To count as alloreactive, a clone needed at least 2-fold expansion over unstimulated cells and a minimum CFSE-low frequency of 0.002% (template counts) or 0.001% (read counts). Mappable clones were those detected in sequenced pre-transplant spleen, lymph node, or MLR CFSE-low populations of the donor or recipient. Cumulative frequency of alloreactive clones was calculated as a percentage of all sequences weighted by copy number. Entries here come from immuneACCESS through TCRdb and include only in-frame sequences with V and J called. Some clones fail to appear in such tables; in the studies checked, an unresolved V gene covers under half of the shortfall, and the cause of the remainder is unknown. That table is the source of V, J and clone size, and D and trimming were worked out from the DNA. This sample lists 6,000 to 8,000 clones; 83% were detected once. Roughly 8% of the sample comes from the top ten.

This sample comprised ileum tissue, obtained around 300 days after intestinal transplant. Rearrangement joined TRBV7-3 to TRBJ2-1; 7 central nucleotides agree with TRBD2. The TCR was taken from a human patient who received an intestinal transplant, so some T cells may come from the graft donor. The CDR3 region: CASSLRGGPGEQFF. The nucleotide sequence is TGTGCCAGCAGCTTAAGGGGAGGGCCAGGTGAGCAGTTCTTC.